This T cell receptor beta chain derives from a study of OX40 agonist ivuxolimab in advanced cancers. Background on the study: Ivuxolimab, an agonist antibody against OX40 (CD134), was given to patients.

The timepoints at which blood was sampled were baseline, cycle 4 day 1, and cycle 7 day 1. Study outcomes and limitations: At doses 0.1 to 3.0 mg/kg, CD4+ and CD8+ clones expanded. Several nonresponders also turned out to have low normalized T-cell clonal expansion.

Turning to this clone: Its antigen remains unidentified.

Here immunoSEQ multiplex PCR was the method, and the copy in TCRdb shows in-frame clones only, minus some. The table includes some 22,000 clones, around 78% detected once. The CDR3 extends over 15 amino acids. Sequencing was performed on CD4+ or CD8+ T cells sorted from blood, taken in a trial of the OX40 agonist ivuxolimab. This TCR was sampled from an adult with an advanced solid tumor such as melanoma, head and neck, liver or kidney cancer. This chain joins TRBV21-1 and TRBJ1-6; the table assigns TRBD1, which was not confirmed against the DNA. TRBV21-1 is a recognized pseudogene. CDR3 loop: CASSLHRERNSPLHF. CDR3 in DNA: TGTGCCAGCAGCCTACACAGGGAAAGGAATTCACCCCTCCACTTT.